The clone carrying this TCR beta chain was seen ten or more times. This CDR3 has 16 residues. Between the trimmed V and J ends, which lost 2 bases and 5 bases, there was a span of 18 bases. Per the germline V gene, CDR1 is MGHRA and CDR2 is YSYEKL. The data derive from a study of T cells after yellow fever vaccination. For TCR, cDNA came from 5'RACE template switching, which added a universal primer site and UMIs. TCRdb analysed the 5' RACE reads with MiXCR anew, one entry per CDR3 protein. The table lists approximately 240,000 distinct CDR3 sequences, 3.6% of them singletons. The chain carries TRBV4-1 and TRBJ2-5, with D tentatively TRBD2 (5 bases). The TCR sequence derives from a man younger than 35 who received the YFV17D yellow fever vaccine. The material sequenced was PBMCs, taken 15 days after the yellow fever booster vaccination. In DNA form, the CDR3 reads TGCGCCAGCAGCCAAAGGCCTGGAGGTCCGGGGGAGACCCAGTACTTC. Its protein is CASSQRPGGPGETQYF.